The entry below gives a single T cell receptor beta chain sequence along with its context. Here immunoSEQ multiplex PCR was the method, and the copy in TCRdb shows in-frame clones only, minus some. The repertoire includes roughly 15,000 clones, roughly 84% of them detected once, and roughly 13% sits in the top ten. This entry comes from a study of technical replicates of blood from four donors. This CDR3 spans 18 amino acids. CDR1 SGHRS and CDR2 YFSETQ come from the germline V gene. J was trimmed by 6 bases and V by 3 bases; bases with no gene match: 14. This sequence joins TRBV5-1 and TRBJ2-1; 11 bases are shared with TRBD2. What was sequenced was PBMCs. The origin of this receptor is a human donor in good health. The CDR3 bases are TGCGCCAGCAGCTACTCGGGACTAGCGGACCCCGGGGGCAATGAGCAGTTCTTC. This sequence encodes CASSYSGLADPGGNEQFF.